One sample yielded the 13 T cell receptor beta chains listed below, sequenced in a study of CD8 T cells in Susac syndrome. Reverse transcription of roughly 0.5 to 1 ug RNA was performed with random hexamers. TCRdb reprocessed the immunoSEQ multiplex PCR reads with MiXCR, giving one entry per CDR3 protein. The sample contains roughly 50,000 distinct CDR3 sequences, 93% of which appear only once. Material for sequencing was CD8+ T cells from PBMCs. The source of these receptors is a human donor in good health.

The chain couples TRBV24-1 to TRBJ2-1; 12 positions match TRBD2. Unmatched junction bases numbered 2, after V lost 0 bases and J lost 0 bases. CDR3 length: 18 amino acids. Germline V CDR1 and CDR2: KGHDR, SFDVKD. The CDR3 DNA sequence: TGTGCCACCAGTGATTTGCCGACTAGCGGGAGCTCCTACAATGAGCAGTTCTTC. Protein product: CATSDLPTSGSSYNEQFF.

The sample holds one count of this clonotype. This sequence joins TRBV27 and TRBJ2-7, with D possibly TRBD2 on 6 matching bases. V lost 6 bases and J lost 7, with 13 bases in between. The CDR3 has 12 residues. Germline loops: CDR1 MNHEY, CDR2 SMNVEV (reference sequence). CDR3 in amino acids: CASRTRLLEQYF. Here the CDR3 DNA reads TGTGCCAGCAGGACTAGGCTTTTGGAGCAGTACTTC.

The chain couples TRBV3-1 to TRBJ2-3, with D possibly matching TRBD2 (7 bases). V lost 4 bases and J lost 2, with 19 bases in between. This CDR3 spans 17 amino acids. The V gene's germline CDR1 is LGHDT and CDR2 YNNKEL (reference sequence). The CDR3 is CASSPEGGSSLTDTQYF. CDR3 nucleotide sequence: TGTGCCAGCAGCCCGGAGGGGGGGTCCTCGCTCACAGATACGCAGTATTTT.

The rearrangement uses TRBV6-5 and TRBJ2-1; 9 bases agree with TRBD2. V gave up 5 bases and J gave up 1 base; unmatched junction bases: 0. Germline loops: CDR1 MNHEY, CDR2 SVGAGI. The CDR3 is 14 residues long. This CDR3 reads CASSGLASYNEQFF. DNA for the CDR3: TGTGCCAGCAGTGGACTAGCGTCCTACAATGAGCAGTTCTTC.

The chain joins TRBV3-1 to TRBJ2-1; D might be TRBD2 (6 bases). The length of the CDR3 is 19 residues. Germline V lookup: CDR1 LGHDT, CDR2 YNNKEL (reference sequence). Trimming left V 0 bases short and J 0 bases short, with 18 bases between. CDR3: CASSQEGGERISSYNEQFF. The CDR3 nucleotides read TGTGCCAGCAGCCAAGAGGGGGGAGAGAGGATTAGCTCCTACAATGAGCAGTTCTTC.

The gene calls are TRBV19 and TRBJ2-7; D gene unclear. Trimming took 3 bases from V and 0 from J, leaving 6 bases between them. In germline, CDR1 is LNHDA, CDR2 SQIVND (reference sequence). The CDR3 totals 13 residues. The CDR3 spells CASSMGFSYEQYF. The DNA of the CDR3 is TGTGCCAGTAGTATGGGGTTCTCCTACGAGCAGTACTTC.

V gene TRBV5-1 combines with J gene TRBJ1-1; D remains unclear. Trimming removed 0 bases from V and 5 bases from J, with 8 bases in between. The CDR3 is made up of 13 amino acids. The germline CDR1 and CDR2 sequences are SGHRS and YFSETQ. The CDR3 DNA reads as TGCGCCAGCAGCTTGGATGTGGGGACTGAAGCTTTCTTT. This sequence encodes CASSLDVGTEAFF. Based on the CDR3 plus reference TRBV5-1 and TRBJ1-1, the full variable domain is KAGVTQTPRYLIKTRGQQVTLSCSPISGHRSVSWYQQTPGQGLQFLFEYFSETQRNKGNFPGRFSGRQFSNSRSEMNVSTLELGDSALYLCASSLDVGTEAFFGQGTRLTVV.

This clonotype has only a few counts. The J gene is TRBJ1-1, the V gene TRBV4-1; perhaps TRBD1 as D (5 bases). The CDR3 length is 15 residues. Germline V gives CDR1 MGHRA, CDR2 YSYEKL. V lost 0 bases and J 0 bases, leaving 8 bases between the germline ends. CDR3 in DNA: TGCGCCAGCAGCCAAGAGCCAGGGTTGAACACTGAAGCTTTCTTT. Translation: CASSQEPGLNTEAFF.

The V call is TRBV3-1, the J call TRBJ2-7; unclear D gene. V lost 1 base to trimming and J lost 3 bases, with 13 bases between them. The CDR3 loop spans 15 amino acids. Germline V lookup: CDR1 LGHDT, CDR2 YNNKEL (reference sequence). The CDR3 loop is CASSQAQSTYYEQYF. In DNA, the CDR3 is TGTGCCAGCAGCCAAGCACAGAGCACCTACTACGAGCAGTACTTC.

The rearrangement uses TRBV5-1 and TRBJ2-2; D is possibly TRBD2 (6 bases). Deletions cut 0 bases from V and 7 bases from J, with 10 bases between. The V gene's germline CDR1 is SGHRS and CDR2 YFSETQ. CDR3 length: 14 amino acids. CDR3 nucleotide sequence: TGCGCCAGCAGCTTGGACGGGGGAGACGGGGAGCTGTTTTTT. Translated, it gives CASSLDGGDGELFF. The full variable domain, with the rest looked up from reference TRBV5-1 and TRBJ2-2, is KAGVTQTPRYLIKTRGQQVTLSCSPISGHRSVSWYQQTPGQGLQFLFEYFSETQRNKGNFPGRFSGRQFSNSRSEMNVSTLELGDSALYLCASSLDGGDGELFFGEGSRLTVL.

This clonotype has a single count. V usage is TRBV5-1 and J usage is TRBJ1-1; 9 nucleotides align to TRBD1. J lost 1 base, V lost 3 bases, and 4 bases had no gene match. The CDR3 consists of 15 residues. Germline V CDR1 and CDR2: SGHRS, YFSETQ. CDR3 sequence (DNA): TGCGCCAGCAGCTACAGGGGGCCCCCGAACACTGAAGCTTTCTTT. As protein: CASSYRGPPNTEAFF.

A few counts support this clonotype. The chain carries TRBV4-2 and TRBJ2-5; 7 bases line up with TRBD1. Unmatched junction bases numbered 5, after V lost 5 bases and J lost 2 bases. The germline gives CDR1 LGHNA, CDR2 YNFKEQ. The CDR3 spans 14 residues. The CDR3 nucleotides are TGTGCCAGCAGCTACGGGACAGCTCAAGAGACCCAGTACTTC. As protein: CASSYGTAQETQYF.

The J gene is TRBJ2-5, the V gene TRBV14; D not certain. V was cut by 6 bases and J by 5 bases, with 13 bases left in between. The germline gives CDR1 SGHDN, CDR2 FVKESK. This CDR3 spans 13 amino acids. The CDR3 loop is CASSRWVAETQYF. In DNA form, the CDR3 reads TGTGCCAGCAGTCGGTGGGTGGCTGAGACCCAGTACTTC.